This passage covers 30 T cell receptor beta chains from one sample sequenced in a study of cytomegalovirus exposure and HLA in healthy donors. The PCR made use of 60 Vbeta and 13 Jbeta primers. The repertoire was sequenced with immunoSEQ multiplex PCR; TCRdb's copy has only in-frame clones and lacks some. The data contain 200,000 to 250,000 clones, about 83% of them seen just once; the ten biggest clones take up over 1.1%. Sequenced: PBMCs. These receptors came from a girl under 18 in good health and CMV-seronegative.

The chain employs TRBV28 and TRBJ2-1; 13 bases line up with TRBD2. The V gene's germline CDR1 is MDHEN and CDR2 SYDVKM. V lost 5 bases to trimming and J lost 12 bases; unmatched junction nucleotides: 10. This CDR3 is 15 amino acids long. DNA for the CDR3: TGTGCCAGCAGTGAACTAGCGGGAGGGCCGTCAGGGCAGTTCTTC. It specifies CASSELAGGPSGQFF.

The chain is built from TRBV2 and TRBJ2-3, with no clear D. V was pared by 7 bases and J by 4 bases, with 9 bases between. The CDR3 is made up of 12 amino acids. Germline V gives CDR1 SNHLY, CDR2 FYNNEI. The CDR3 region has the DNA TGTGCCAGCAAGAGAGAGGCAGATACGCAGTATTTT. Amino acid sequence: CASKREADTQYF.

The rearrangement joins TRBV4-1 to TRBJ2-3, with 14 bases identical to TRBD2. The J segment lost 7 bases and the V segment lost 1 base, leaving 4 bases of the junction unmatched. The CDR3 totals 16 residues. CDR1 is MGHRA and CDR2 is YSYEKL in the germline V gene. CDR3: CASSQGTSGGYYTQYF. CDR3 in DNA: TGCGCCAGCAGCCAAGGGACTAGCGGGGGGTACTATACGCAGTATTTT.

This sequence joins TRBV5-4 and TRBJ2-7; 9 bases are a match to TRBD2. The germline gives CDR1 SGHNT, CDR2 YYREEE (reference sequence). V dropped 4 bases and J dropped 2; count of bases not matched to a gene: 7. The CDR3 extends over 15 amino acids. The CDR3 DNA reads TGTGCCAGCAGCCCGCTAGCGGGATCGGCCTACGAGCAGTACTTC. It encodes CASSPLAGSAYEQYF.

CDR3 residues: CASSSQMGRGGGETQYF. DNA for the CDR3: TGTGCCAGCAGTTCGCAAATGGGGAGGGGCGGGGGAGAGACCCAGTACTTC. This chain links TRBV28 with TRBJ2-5; TRBD2 agrees at 7 bases. The germline CDR1 and CDR2 sequences are MDHEN and SYDVKM. This CDR3 is built from 17 residues. V shed 4 bases, J shed 4 bases, and the junction held 15 bases outside the gene matches. Filled out from reference TRBV28 and TRBJ2-5, the complete variable domain reads DVKVTQSSRYLVKRTGEKVFLECVQDMDHENMFWYRQDPGLGLRLIYFSYDVKMKEKGDIPEGYSVSREKKERFSLILESASTNQTSMYLCASSSQMGRGGGETQYFGPGTRLLVL.

The chain is built from TRBV6-5 and TRBJ2-7, with 8 nucleotides matching TRBD2. J lost 9 bases, V lost 5 bases, and 12 bases had no gene match. The CDR3 is 14 residues long. CDR1 is MNHEY and CDR2 is SVGAGI in the germline V gene. The CDR3 loop reads CASSHRGGASGQYF. The CDR3 DNA sequence: TGTGCCAGCAGTCATCGGGGGGGGGCCTCCGGGCAGTACTTC.

The chain carries TRBV6-5 and TRBJ1-6; TRBD1 might be the D (5 bases). Between the trimmed V and J ends, which lost 6 bases and 10 bases, there was a span of 19 bases. The CDR3 consists of 15 residues. Germline V CDR1 and CDR2: MNHEY, SVGAGI. CDR3 residues: CASSPGGLVLSPLHF. CDR3 in DNA: TGTGCCAGCAGCCCTGGGGGGTTGGTTTTATCACCCCTCCACTTT.

The chain uses TRBV7-7 and TRBJ2-1; TRBD2 agrees at 11 bases. The V gene's germline CDR1 is SSHAT and CDR2 FNYEAQ (reference sequence). V trimming: 5 bases; J trimming: 8 bases; junction bases outside the gene matches: 8. There are 15 residues in the CDR3. The CDR3 nucleotides are TGTGCCAGCAGCCCTACTAGCGGGGGTTCCCATGAGCAGTTCTTC. As protein: CASSPTSGGSHEQFF.

The chain carries TRBV28 and TRBJ1-4, with D uncertain. Trimming shortened V by 6 bases and J by 11 bases, and 28 bases separated the two germline ends. CDR1 is MDHEN and CDR2 is SYDVKM in the germline V gene. The CDR3 covers 17 residues. CDR3 sequence reads: CASSTSNPGLSGEKLFF. CDR3 sequence (DNA): TGTGCCAGCAGCACATCAAATCCCGGGCTCAGCGGGGAGAAACTGTTTTTT.

The genes are TRBV20-1 and TRBJ1-2; unclear D gene. V dropped 8 bases and J dropped 4 bases, with 11 bases sitting between them. The CDR3 contains 11 residues. CDR1 is DFQATT and CDR2 is SNEGSKA in the germline V gene (reference sequence). CDR3 sequence reads: CSWADFYGYTF. The CDR3 bases are TGCAGTTGGGCGGACTTCTATGGCTACACCTTC.

The chain uses TRBV19 and TRBJ1-2; 9 bases fit TRBD1. Per germline, CDR1 LNHDA and CDR2 SQIVND (reference sequence). The V gene end was trimmed by 7 bases and the J gene end by 4 bases; junction bases not matched to a gene: 10. The CDR3 contains 15 residues. Here the CDR3 reads CASNPGTGSLYGYTF. The CDR3 DNA reads TGTGCCAGTAATCCCGGGACAGGGTCCCTCTATGGCTACACCTTC.

This clone was counted a single time. The chain employs TRBV7-6 and TRBJ1-5, with D hard to call. V was pared by 5 bases and J by 0 bases, with 8 bases between. The CDR3 is 14 amino acids. CDR1 is SGHVS, CDR2 FNYEAQ, per germline. The CDR3 protein is CASSPHYSNQPQHF. Written as DNA, the CDR3 is TGTGCCAGCAGCCCACATTATAGCAATCAGCCCCAGCATTTT.

The rearrangement joins TRBV9 to TRBJ2-7; tentatively, D is TRBD1 (6 bases). The CDR3 is made up of 13 amino acids. The V gene's germline CDR1 is SGDLS and CDR2 YYNGEE. Trimming removed 4 bases at V and 0 bases at J, with 8 bases between. Here the CDR3 reads CASSLRGSYEQYF. CDR3 sequence (DNA): TGTGCCAGCAGCCTCAGGGGCTCCTACGAGCAGTACTTC. The whole variable domain, remainder taken from reference TRBV9 and TRBJ2-7, is DSGVTQTPKHLITATGQRVTLRCSPRSGDLSVYWYQQSLDQGLQFLIQYYNGEERAKGNILERFSAQQFPDLHSELNLSSLELGDSALYFCASSLRGSYEQYFGPGTRLTVT.

Of note for this clone: At one boundary the junction diverges from the germline segment, which might be a read error. The chain links TRBV27 to TRBJ2-1; D is unresolved. Germline CDR1 reads MNHEY; CDR2 reads SMNVEV (reference sequence). The CDR3 runs 12 residues. The CDR3 region is CASSSYSLPKIF. The CDR3 nucleotides read TGTGCCAGCAGTTCCTATAGCTTGCCGAAGATCTTC.

V is TRBV7-2 and J is TRBJ2-4; possible D gene TRBD1, 6 bases. The germline V gene has CDR1 SGHTA and CDR2 FQGNSA. CDR3 length: 17 residues. Trimming removed 4 bases at V and 0 bases at J, with 16 bases between. In nucleotides, the CDR3 is TGTGCCAGCAGCTCACAGGGAACCCCAAGAGCCAAAAACATTCAGTACTTC. This encodes CASSSQGTPRAKNIQYF.

The gene calls are TRBV2 and TRBJ2-1; D remains unclear. Germline V gene sequence: CDR1 SNHLY, CDR2 FYNNEI. Trimming cost V 8 bases and J 9 bases, with 11 bases left between them. The CDR3 spans 11 residues. The CDR3 region has the DNA TGTGCCAGCGGAGAAATTCTTGAGCAGTTCTTC. Residues: CASGEILEQFF.

V and J are TRBV28 and TRBJ2-3; the D gene is possibly TRBD2 (6 bases). This CDR3 region has 17 residues. The V gene lost 1 base and the J gene lost 4 bases, with 18 bases spanning the gap. The germline V gene has CDR1 MDHEN and CDR2 SYDVKM. CDR3 in amino acids: CASSLSTTQEGPDTQYF. The CDR3 region has the DNA TGTGCCAGCAGTTTATCGACGACCCAGGAGGGGCCAGATACGCAGTATTTT.

V usage is TRBV28 and J usage is TRBJ2-7, with no clear D. Looked up from germline, CDR1 is MDHEN and CDR2 is SYDVKM. The CDR3 contains 12 residues. Between the trimmed V and J ends, which lost 2 bases and 5 bases, there was a span of 7 bases. The CDR3 reads CASSLVSDEQYF. The CDR3 DNA reads TGTGCCAGCAGTTTAGTTAGTGACGAGCAGTACTTC.

The gene calls are TRBV5-4 and TRBJ2-1, with 8 bases matching TRBD2. Trimming cost V 4 bases and J 3 bases; bases outside gene matches: 12. The germline CDR1 and CDR2 sequences are SGHNT and YYREEE (reference sequence). The CDR3 loop spans 17 amino acids. The CDR3 nucleotides read TGTGCCAGCAGCCCAAAGGCCAGCGGGGGAGTCTACAATGAGCAGTTCTTC. This translates into CASSPKASGGVYNEQFF.

This clone was seen once. The chain couples TRBV19 to TRBJ2-1; D is unclear. Germline lookup yields CDR1 LNHDA and CDR2 SQIVND (reference sequence). V shed 6 bases and J shed 0 bases, with 15 bases lying between them. The CDR3 contains 16 residues. CDR3 region: CASRAELSSSYNEQFF. The CDR3 bases are TGTGCCAGTAGGGCAGAACTATCGAGCTCCTACAATGAGCAGTTCTTC.

The chain recombines TRBV6-5 with TRBJ1-2, with D hard to call. The CDR3 is made up of 14 amino acids. Germline V lookup: CDR1 MNHEY, CDR2 SVGAGI. V was cut by 5 bases and J by 4 bases, with 14 bases left in between. The CDR3 DNA reads as TGTGCCAGCAGTCGCGGGCCTGCCTTCTATGGCTACACCTTC. It encodes CASSRGPAFYGYTF.

J is TRBJ1-2 and V is TRBV5-8, with TRBD1 matching 11 bases. The CDR3 runs 18 residues. Losses at the gene ends were 4 bases for V and 3 bases for J; bases not matched to a gene: 14. CDR1 is SGHTS, CDR2 YDEGEE, per germline. CDR3 protein: CASSPGRTGGSSYYGYTF. The DNA for the CDR3 is TGTGCCAGCAGCCCTGGTCGGACAGGGGGCTCTTCTTACTATGGCTACACCTTC.

V is TRBV5-6 and J is TRBJ1-2, with 7 bases identical to TRBD1. The V segment lost 0 bases and the J segment 5 bases; nucleotides outside the gene matches: 4. Germline values: CDR1 SGHDT, CDR2 YYEEEE. The CDR3 is 14 amino acids. In DNA form, the CDR3 reads TGTGCCAGCAGCTTGGAGGACAGGATATATGGCTACACCTTC. This codes for CASSLEDRIYGYTF.

The rearrangement uses TRBV28 and TRBJ1-2, with 11 bases lining up with TRBD1. Germline V CDR1 and CDR2: MDHEN, SYDVKM. The CDR3 has 14 residues. After removal of 5 bases from V and 4 bases from J, the junction contained 3 bases not matched to a gene. Here the CDR3 reads CASSRDRGIYGYTF. CDR3 DNA: TGTGCCAGCAGTCGGGACAGGGGGATCTATGGCTACACCTTC.

The chain is built from TRBV2 and TRBJ1-5; 7 bases map to TRBD1. The V gene's germline CDR1 is SNHLY and CDR2 FYNNEI. With 6 bases clipped from V and 7 bases from J, the junction kept 18 bases outside the gene matches. The CDR3 extends over 17 amino acids. The CDR3 DNA sequence: TGTGCCAGCAGCACAGGGGAGTCCACGAGCCTTAGGCAGCCCCAGCATTTT. Translated: CASSTGESTSLRQPQHF. Using reference TRBV2 and TRBJ1-5 for the parts outside the CDR3, the full variable domain is EPEVTQTPSHQVTQMGQEVILRCVPISNHLYFYWYRQILGQKVEFLVSFYNNEISEKSEIFDDQFSVERPDGSNFTLKIRSTKLEDSAMYFCASSTGESTSLRQPQHFGDGTRLSIL.

This chain uses TRBV18 with TRBJ2-1, with 12 bases lining up with TRBD2. This CDR3 region has 15 residues. CDR1 KGHSH and CDR2 LQKENI come from the germline V gene. Trimming removed 1 base from V and 7 bases from J; junction bases left unmatched: 2. This CDR3 reads CASSPLGLAGNEQFF. CDR3 nucleotide sequence: TGTGCCAGCTCACCACTTGGACTAGCGGGAAATGAGCAGTTCTTC. Full variable domain (missing parts from reference TRBV18 and TRBJ2-1): NAGVMQNPRHLVRRRGQEARLRCSPMKGHSHVYWYRQLPEEGLKFMVYLQKENIIDESGMPKERFSAEFPKEGPSILRIQQVVRGDSAAYFCASSPLGLAGNEQFFGPGTRLTVL.

This chain joins TRBV9 and TRBJ2-1, with 8 bases lining up with TRBD2. The J segment lost 7 bases and the V segment lost 7 bases, leaving 7 bases of the junction unmatched. This CDR3 has 13 residues. Germline loops: CDR1 SGDLS, CDR2 YYNGEE. The CDR3 region has the DNA TGTGCCAGCTCAGCGGGAGTGATTAATGAGCAGTTCTTC. This gives the protein CASSAGVINEQFF.

This clone was counted a few times. The rearrangement joins TRBV15 to TRBJ2-3; 13 positions agree with TRBD2. V shed 1 base and J 0 bases; nucleotides not matched to a gene: 10. The germline V gene has CDR1 LNHNV and CDR2 YYDKDF (reference sequence). This CDR3 is built from 20 residues. The CDR3 sequence: CATSRVPTSGGPYSTDTQYF. CDR3 sequence (DNA): TGTGCCACCAGCAGAGTCCCGACTAGCGGGGGGCCGTATAGCACAGATACGCAGTATTTT.

The chain recombines TRBV30 with TRBJ2-5; 10 positions match TRBD1. V lost 4 bases, J lost 5 bases, and 7 bases stayed unmatched. This CDR3 spans 14 amino acids. CDR1 and CDR2 from the germline V gene are GTSNPN and SVGIG (reference sequence). The CDR3 loop is CAWMETGGWETQYF. CDR3 DNA: TGTGCCTGGATGGAGACAGGGGGCTGGGAGACCCAGTACTTC. The whole variable domain, remainder taken from reference TRBV30 and TRBJ2-5, is SQTIHQWPATLVQPVGSPLSLECTVEGTSNPNLYWYRQAAGRGLQLLFYSVGIGQISSEVPQNLSASRPQDRQFILSSKKLLLSDSGFYLCAWMETGGWETQYFGPGTRLLVL.

The chain couples TRBV9 to TRBJ2-7, with 8 bases identical to TRBD1. CDR3 size: 14 residues. The V gene end was trimmed by 0 bases and the J gene end by 4 bases; junction bases not matched to a gene: 3. Germline V gene sequence: CDR1 SGDLS, CDR2 YYNGEE. CDR3 sequence (DNA): TGTGCCAGCAGCGTAGAAGGACAGGGATACGAGCAGTACTTC. Protein product: CASSVEGQGYEQYF.